This TCR beta chain stems from a study of blood T cell repertoires in COVID-19. As for the study in general: Samples taken during acute and convalescent COVID-19 were collected in the United States, Italy and Spain. T cells, B-cell-depleted T cells, or PBMCs provided the cDNA or gDNA that served as material.

Measured with immunoSEQ multiplex PCR; TCRdb has only the in-frame clones, and not every one. The table includes approximately 500,000 clones, roughly nine tenths detected once. Germline-derived CDR1 and CDR2 are WNHNN and SYGVQD (reference sequence). This CDR3 contains 14 residues. Trimming shortened V by 4 bases and J by 3 bases, and 13 bases separated the two germline ends. The sample comprised peripheral blood. The receptor was isolated from a woman aged 45-65 years with COVID-19, enrolled during active disease. The chain joins TRBV10-1 to TRBJ2-7, with D maybe TRBD2 (5 bases). CDR3 nucleotide sequence: TGCGCCAGCAGTGGATCAGGAGAGGGCTACGAGCAGTACTTC. The encoded protein is CASSGSGEGYEQYF.